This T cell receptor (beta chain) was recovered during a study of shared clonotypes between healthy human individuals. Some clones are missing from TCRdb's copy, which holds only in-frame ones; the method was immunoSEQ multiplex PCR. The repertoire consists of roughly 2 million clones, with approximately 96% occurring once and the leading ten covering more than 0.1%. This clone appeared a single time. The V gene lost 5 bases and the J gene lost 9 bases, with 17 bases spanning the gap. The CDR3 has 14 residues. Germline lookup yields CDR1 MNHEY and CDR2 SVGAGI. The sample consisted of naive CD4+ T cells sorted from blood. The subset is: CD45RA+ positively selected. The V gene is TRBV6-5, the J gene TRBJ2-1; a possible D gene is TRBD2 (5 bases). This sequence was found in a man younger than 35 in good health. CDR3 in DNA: TGTGCCAGCAGTATGGCGAGGGTATGGGGTGAGCAGTTCTTC. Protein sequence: CASSMARVWGEQFF.